Each of the 26 T cell receptor beta chains below was sequenced from the same sample in a study of T cell responses to AZD1222 COVID-19 vaccine. Assay used: immunoSEQ multiplex PCR; TCRdb lists only in-frame clones, some missing. The table lists 56,000 or so clones, 75% to 90% of them singletons, with approximately 14% in the top ten. Sequencing was performed on peripheral blood, taken on day 0 of AZD1222 vaccination. The receptors come from an adult in good health.

The chain uses TRBV7-9 and TRBJ2-1; D unclear. The CDR3 consists of 15 residues. Between the trimmed V and J ends, which lost 5 bases and 0 bases, there was a span of 11 bases. The germline gives CDR1 SEHNR, CDR2 FQNEAQ (reference sequence). CDR3 residues: CASSPPTSSYNEQFF. CDR3 coding DNA: TGTGCCAGCAGCCCCCCCACCAGCTCCTACAATGAGCAGTTCTTC.

The chain couples TRBV6-5 to TRBJ1-1, with 8 bases aligning to TRBD1. The CDR3 runs 14 residues. The J segment lost 4 bases and the V segment lost 6 bases, leaving 7 bases of the junction unmatched. Germline V gene data show CDR1 as MNHEY and CDR2 as SVGAGI. The CDR3 loop reads CASRLYTGGTEAFF. In DNA, the CDR3 is TGTGCCAGCAGATTATACACAGGGGGCACTGAAGCTTTCTTT.

This chain connects TRBV6-2 or TRBV6-3 to TRBJ2-7, with 8 bases that match TRBD2. Trimming removed 5 bases from V and 0 bases from J; junction bases left unmatched: 6. Germline CDR1 reads MNHEY; CDR2 reads SVGEGT. The CDR3 has 15 residues. The CDR3 DNA is TGTGCCAGCAGTGGCCAACTAGCGGACTCCTACGAGCAGTACTTC. Translation gives CASSGQLADSYEQYF.

V usage is TRBV3-1 (or the pseudogene TRBV3-2) and J usage is TRBJ1-3; D may be TRBD1 (6 bases). There are 13 residues in the CDR3. From germline, CDR1 is LGHDT and CDR2 YNNKEL (reference sequence). The V end lost 11 bases, the J end lost 4 bases, and 15 bases lay between the germline ends. CDR3 region: CAVRGGFGNTIYF. CDR3 DNA: TGTGCCGTCAGAGGGGGGTTCGGAAACACCATATATTTT.

This clone was recorded a few times. The gene calls are TRBV2 and TRBJ1-3, with 7 bases fitting TRBD1. The V segment lost 9 bases and the J segment 8 bases; nucleotides outside the gene matches: 4. There are 11 residues in the CDR3. Germline V gene data show CDR1 as SNHLY and CDR2 as FYNNEI. CDR3 nucleotides: TGTGCCAGTTACAGGGGAGACACCATATATTTT. Translating gives CASYRGDTIYF.

The chain employs TRBV2 and TRBJ1-1; no definite D call. The CDR3 has 13 amino acids. Germline assignment: CDR1 SNHLY and CDR2 FYNNEI. Trimming left V 6 bases short and J 4 bases short, with 12 bases between. CDR3 residues: CASRIQLGTEAFF. CDR3 nucleotide sequence: TGTGCCAGCAGAATCCAGCTGGGCACTGAAGCTTTCTTT.

This chain connects TRBV12-3 or TRBV12-4 to TRBJ1-1; D unresolved. Trimming cost V 5 bases and J 5 bases, with 12 bases left between them. The CDR3 length is 13 residues. DNA of the CDR3: TGTGCCAGCAGTATACGACGAGGTACTGAAGCTTTCTTT. Residues: CASSIRRGTEAFF.

This chain uses TRBV7-9 with TRBJ1-2, with D possibly being TRBD1 (5 bases). The CDR3 runs 13 residues. The V and J ends lost 6 bases and 5 bases respectively, with 13 bases between them. Germline CDR1 reads SEHNR; CDR2 reads FQNEAQ (reference sequence). The CDR3 nucleotides are TGTGCCAGCAGGCCCGGGACTGATTATGGCTACACCTTC. It translates to CASRPGTDYGYTF.

This clone was observed a single time. The rearrangement uses TRBV4-1 and TRBJ1-6, with D tentatively TRBD1 (6 bases). The CDR3 is made up of 18 amino acids. V gave up 3 bases and J gave up 4 bases, with 19 bases separating them. The germline V gene encodes CDR1 MGHRA and CDR2 YSYEKL. This chain's CDR3 is CASSQLLKGGGYNSPLHF. DNA of the CDR3: TGCGCCAGCAGCCAGCTTCTTAAGGGGGGGGGATATAATTCACCCCTCCACTTT.

The chain links TRBV3-1 (or the pseudogene TRBV3-2) to TRBJ2-1, with D tentatively TRBD1 or TRBD2 (5 bases each). V was clipped by 4 bases and J by 7 bases, with 17 bases between them. CDR1 and CDR2 (germline): LGHDT, YNNKEL (reference sequence). This CDR3 has 15 residues. The CDR3 bases are TGTGCCAGCAGCCCGGGACGCCCGAACTGGAATGAGCAGTTCTTC. Residues: CASSPGRPNWNEQFF.

The chain is built from TRBV11-1 and TRBJ2-2, with TRBD1 identical over 8 bases. The CDR3 extends over 16 amino acids. Germline CDR1 and CDR2: SGHAT and FQDESV (reference sequence). Germline trimming cut 5 bases from V and 2 bases from J; bases unmatched to any gene: 7. This chain's CDR3 is CASSPRQGSNTGELFF. The DNA for the CDR3 is TGTGCCAGCAGCCCCCGACAGGGGAGTAACACCGGGGAGCTGTTTTTT.

This clone appeared once. V usage is TRBV5-4 and J usage is TRBJ1-2; D unclear. CDR1 SGHNT and CDR2 YYREEE come from the germline V gene (reference sequence). This CDR3 has 11 residues. V was cut by 2 bases and J by 7 bases, with 6 bases left in between. The DNA for the CDR3 is TGTGCCAGCAGCTTTATCGGTGGCTACACCTTC. It yields the protein CASSFIGGYTF.

The gene calls are TRBV5-6 and TRBJ2-7, with D possibly matching TRBD2 (6 bases). V dropped 5 bases and J dropped 2 bases, with 20 bases sitting between them. Germline V gene lookup returns CDR1 SGHDT and CDR2 YYEEEE. This CDR3 region has 16 residues. The CDR3 spells CASREGVFRGPYEQYF. In DNA, the CDR3 is TGTGCCAGCAGGGAGGGAGTTTTCCGCGGTCCCTACGAGCAGTACTTC.

This chain connects TRBV6-5 to TRBJ1-2; possibly TRBD1 for D (5 bases). The V end was cut by 5 bases, the J end by 3 bases, with 13 bases between. CDR3 length equals 14 residues. CDR1 and CDR2 from the germline V gene are MNHEY and SVGAGI. CDR3 nucleotide sequence: TGTGCCAGCAGTCCCCCGGCAGGGCACTATGGCTACACCTTC. Amino acid sequence: CASSPPAGHYGYTF.

The V gene is TRBV20-1, the J gene TRBJ2-7; D unclear. Germline V gene lookup returns CDR1 DFQATT and CDR2 SNEGSKA (reference sequence). V lost 3 bases, J lost 7 bases, and 7 bases lay in between. The CDR3 is made up of 10 amino acids. The CDR3 region is CSASLGEQYF. The CDR3 region has the DNA TGCAGTGCTAGTCTCGGGGAGCAGTACTTC.

The chain employs TRBV9 and TRBJ1-1, with D perhaps TRBD1 (5 bases). The V end lost 2 bases, the J end lost 0 bases, and 14 bases lay between the germline ends. Germline CDR1 and CDR2: SGDLS and YYNGEE. This CDR3 has 16 residues. CDR3 sequence reads: CASSVSGAGVNTEAFF. In DNA form, the CDR3 reads TGTGCCAGCAGCGTTTCTGGGGCGGGGGTGAACACTGAAGCTTTCTTT. The variable domain in full, with the rest retrieved from reference TRBV9 and TRBJ1-1, is DSGVTQTPKHLITATGQRVTLRCSPRSGDLSVYWYQQSLDQGLQFLIQYYNGEERAKGNILERFSAQQFPDLHSELNLSSLELGDSALYFCASSVSGAGVNTEAFFGQGTRLTVV.

CDR3 amino acids: CASSLFGAGASYNEQFF. The CDR3 DNA is TGTGCCAGCAGCCTGTTTGGTGCGGGTGCCTCCTACAATGAGCAGTTCTTC. This chain joins TRBV6-4 and TRBJ2-1, with D possibly being TRBD2 (5 bases). Germline-derived CDR1 and CDR2 are MRHNA and SNTAGT. The length of the CDR3 is 17 residues. Trimming pared 6 bases from V and 0 bases from J, leaving 18 bases between.

The rearrangement links TRBV7-2 to TRBJ1-6; D remains unclear. Germline V CDR1 and CDR2: SGHTA, FQGNSA. The CDR3 sequence is 15 residues long. Trimming removed 0 bases from V and 6 bases from J, with 9 bases in between. In DNA form, the CDR3 reads TGTGCCAGCAGCTTAGCCCCTCCTGGTAATTCACCCCTCCACTTT. Its translation is CASSLAPPGNSPLHF.

Here the CDR3 DNA reads TGTGCCAGCAGTTACTCAGGGATTGGCAATCAGCCCCAGCATTTT. This codes for CASSYSGIGNQPQHF. The chain links TRBV6-5 to TRBJ1-5, with D hard to call. Per germline, CDR1 MNHEY and CDR2 SVGAGI. The CDR3 covers 15 residues. The V end was cut by 0 bases, the J end by 2 bases, with 8 bases between.

This chain joins TRBV28 and TRBJ2-7; 10 nucleotides align to TRBD2. J gave up 2 bases and V 6 bases, and 10 bases lay outside the gene matches. The CDR3 is 16 residues long. Germline V CDR1 and CDR2: MDHEN, SYDVKM. The CDR3 is CASSPLSLAGAYEQYF. The CDR3 DNA is TGTGCCAGCAGCCCTCTAAGCCTAGCGGGAGCCTACGAGCAGTACTTC.

The rearrangement joins TRBV29-1 to TRBJ1-5, with D tentatively TRBD1 (6 bases). Deletions cut 7 bases from V and 3 bases from J, with 16 bases between. The CDR3 has 14 residues. In germline, CDR1 is SQVTM, CDR2 ANQGSEA. The CDR3 region is CSASPGGLNQPQHF. The CDR3 region has the DNA TGCAGCGCCTCGCCTGGGGGCCTCAATCAGCCCCAGCATTTT. The entire variable domain, with the rest obtained from reference TRBV29-1 and TRBJ1-5, is as follows: SAVISQKPSRDICQRGTSLTIQCQVDSQVTMMFWYRQQPGQSLTLIATANQGSEATYESGFVIDKFPISRPNLTFSTLTVSNMSPEDSSIYLCSASPGGLNQPQHFGDGTRLSIL.

This clone has a handful of counts. The genes are TRBV7-2 and TRBJ2-7; 9 nucleotides agree with TRBD1. Germline assignment: CDR1 SGHTA and CDR2 FQGNSA. The CDR3 totals 15 residues. The V gene end was trimmed by 5 bases and the J gene end by 0 bases; junction bases not matched to a gene: 5. CDR3 nucleotide sequence: TGTGCCAGCAGCCTCCAACAGGGGGCCTCCTACGAGCAGTACTTC. Its protein is CASSLQQGASYEQYF.

The rearrangement joins TRBV6-5 to TRBJ2-1; 12 bases align to TRBD2. Germline V CDR1 and CDR2: MNHEY, SVGAGI. The V segment lost 4 bases and the J segment 9 bases; nucleotides outside the gene matches: 4. The CDR3 has 14 amino acids. The CDR3 region has the DNA TGTGCCAGCAGTTCGACTAGCGGGAGTTCTGAGCAGTTCTTC. This codes for CASSSTSGSSEQFF.

The V call is TRBV11-3, the J call TRBJ2-5; 9 bases agree with TRBD1. This CDR3 comprises 14 residues. CDR1 SGHNT and CDR2 YENEEA come from the germline V gene. The trim removed 5 bases at V and 5 bases at J, leaving 6 bases unmatched. CDR3 amino acids: CASSPNRGLETQYF. The DNA for the CDR3 is TGTGCCAGCAGCCCGAACAGGGGGCTGGAGACCCAGTACTTC.

V usage is TRBV4-1 and J usage is TRBJ1-5; 7 bases agree with TRBD1. The CDR3 contains 14 residues. In germline, CDR1 is MGHRA, CDR2 YSYEKL. V was pared by 3 bases and J by 2 bases, with 1 base of the junction left unmatched. The CDR3 is CASSHRGGNQPQHF. The CDR3 bases are TGCGCCAGCAGCCACAGGGGGGGCAATCAGCCCCAGCATTTT.

J is TRBJ2-3 and V is TRBV24-1; perhaps TRBD1 as D (6 bases). V was pared by 4 bases and J by 2 bases, with 12 bases between. Germline V gene lookup returns CDR1 KGHDR and CDR2 SFDVKD. The CDR3 sequence is 15 residues long. CDR3 amino acids: CATSEGGGLTDTQYF. The CDR3 DNA reads as TGTGCCACCAGTGAAGGTGGGGGCCTCACAGATACGCAGTATTTT.